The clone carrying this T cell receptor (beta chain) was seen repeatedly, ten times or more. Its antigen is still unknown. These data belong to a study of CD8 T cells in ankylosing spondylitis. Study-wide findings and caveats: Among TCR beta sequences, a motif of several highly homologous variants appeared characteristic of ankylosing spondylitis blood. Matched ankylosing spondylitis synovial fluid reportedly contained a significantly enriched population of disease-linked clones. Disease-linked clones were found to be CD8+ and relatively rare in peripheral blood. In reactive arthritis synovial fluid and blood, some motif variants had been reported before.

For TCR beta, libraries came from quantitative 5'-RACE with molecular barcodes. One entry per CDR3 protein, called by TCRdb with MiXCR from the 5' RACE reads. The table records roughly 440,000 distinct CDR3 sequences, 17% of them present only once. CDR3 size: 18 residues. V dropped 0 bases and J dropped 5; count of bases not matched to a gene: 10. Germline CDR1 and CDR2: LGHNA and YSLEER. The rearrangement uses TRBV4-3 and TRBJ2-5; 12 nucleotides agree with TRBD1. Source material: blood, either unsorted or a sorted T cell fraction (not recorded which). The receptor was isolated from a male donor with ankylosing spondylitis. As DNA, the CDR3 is TGCGCCAGCAGCCAAGACCGAGGGACAGGGGGCTTTCAGGAGACCCAGTACTTC. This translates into CASSQDRGTGGFQETQYF.